This T cell receptor beta chain is from a study of Graves' ophthalmopathy and Graves' hyperthyroidism. General observations from the study: The blood repertoire also included most expanded thyroid clonotypes above 0.001 frequency.

In the case of this clonotype: Its matching antigen is unknown.

The CDR3 sequence is 13 residues long. CDR1 is SQVTM and CDR2 is ANQGSEA in the germline V gene. The junction had 9 bases not matched to a gene; V was cut back by 6 bases and J by 7 bases. From RNA, the CDR3 regions of TCR beta chains were amplified and sequenced. In the first round, RT-PCR was carried out with HTBI primers, and a multiplex PCR formed the second round. MiXCR, applied by TCRdb to the multiplex PCR reads, yields one record per CDR3 protein. Of over a million distinct CDR3 sequences listed, 35% to 40% are singletons. The clonotype comes from an adult man with Graves' hyperthyroidism. This chain links TRBV29-1 with TRBJ2-5; 9 positions match TRBD1. The sample comprised peripheral blood or thyroid tissue (not recorded which). CDR3 in amino acids: CSVGTGGYGTQYF. CDR3 sequence (DNA): TGCAGCGTGGGCACAGGGGGCTACGGGACCCAGTACTTC.